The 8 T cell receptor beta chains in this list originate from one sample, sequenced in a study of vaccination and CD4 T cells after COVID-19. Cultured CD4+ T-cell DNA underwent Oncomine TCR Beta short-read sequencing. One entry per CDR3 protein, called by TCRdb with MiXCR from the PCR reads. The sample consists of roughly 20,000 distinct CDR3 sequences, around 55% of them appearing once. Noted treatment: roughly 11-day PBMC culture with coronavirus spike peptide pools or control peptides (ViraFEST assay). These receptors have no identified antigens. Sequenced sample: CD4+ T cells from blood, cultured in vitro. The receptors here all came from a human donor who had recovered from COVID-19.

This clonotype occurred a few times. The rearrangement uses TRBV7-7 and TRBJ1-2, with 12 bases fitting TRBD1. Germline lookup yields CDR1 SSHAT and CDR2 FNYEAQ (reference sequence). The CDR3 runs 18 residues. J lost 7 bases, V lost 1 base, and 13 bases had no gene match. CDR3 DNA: TGTGCCAGCAGCTTAGGTGCGTTTGGGACAGGGGGCCGCGGTGGCTACACCTTC. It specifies CASSLGAFGTGGRGGYTF.

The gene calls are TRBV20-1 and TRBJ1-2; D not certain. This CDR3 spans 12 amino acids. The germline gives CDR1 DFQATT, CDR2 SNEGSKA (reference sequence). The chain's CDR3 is CSRASINYGYTF. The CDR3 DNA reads TGCAGCCGAGCGAGTATTAACTATGGCTACACCTTC.

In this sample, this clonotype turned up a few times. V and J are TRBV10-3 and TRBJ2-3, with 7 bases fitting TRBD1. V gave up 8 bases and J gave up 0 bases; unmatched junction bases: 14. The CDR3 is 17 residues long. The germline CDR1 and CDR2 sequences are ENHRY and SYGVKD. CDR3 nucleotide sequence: TGTGCCATCCCCCGGGGAGAGGGGGCCAGTAGCACAGATACGCAGTATTTT. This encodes CAIPRGEGASSTDTQYF.

CDR3 in amino acids: CASRSGRGIQYF. In DNA, the CDR3 is TGTGCCAGCAGAAGCGGGAGAGGCATTCAGTACTTC. This chain links TRBV6-1 with TRBJ2-4; 8 nucleotides match TRBD2. CDR1 is MNHNS and CDR2 is SASEGT in the germline V gene. V trimming: 6 bases; J trimming: 9 bases; junction bases outside the gene matches: 4. There are 12 residues in the CDR3.

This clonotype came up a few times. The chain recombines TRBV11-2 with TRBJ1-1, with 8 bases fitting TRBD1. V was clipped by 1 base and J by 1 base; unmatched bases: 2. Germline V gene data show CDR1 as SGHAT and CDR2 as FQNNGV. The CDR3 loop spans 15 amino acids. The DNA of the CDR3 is TGTGCCAGCAGCTTAGCCCAGGGGGCGAACACTGAAGCTTTCTTT. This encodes CASSLAQGANTEAFF.

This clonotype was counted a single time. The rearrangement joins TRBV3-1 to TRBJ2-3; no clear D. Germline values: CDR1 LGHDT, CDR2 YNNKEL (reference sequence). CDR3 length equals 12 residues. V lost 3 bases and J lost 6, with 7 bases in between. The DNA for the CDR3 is TGTGCCAGCAGCCAGGGCTTGGATACGCAGTATTTT. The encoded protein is CASSQGLDTQYF.

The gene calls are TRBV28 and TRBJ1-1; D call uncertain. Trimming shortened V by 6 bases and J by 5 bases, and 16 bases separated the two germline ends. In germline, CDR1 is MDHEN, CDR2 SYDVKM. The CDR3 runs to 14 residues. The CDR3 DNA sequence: TGTGCCAGCAGGGTCAGCACCGGCAGGACTGAAGCTTTCTTT. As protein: CASRVSTGRTEAFF.

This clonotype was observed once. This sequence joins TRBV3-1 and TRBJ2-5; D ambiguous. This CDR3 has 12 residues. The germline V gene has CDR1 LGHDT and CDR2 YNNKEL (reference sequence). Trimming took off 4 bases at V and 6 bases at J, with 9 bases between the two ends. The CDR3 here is CASSRGEKTQYF. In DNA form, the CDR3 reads TGTGCCAGCAGCCGAGGTGAGAAGACCCAGTACTTC.